This TCR beta chain comes out of a study of control samples from healthy donors and cancer patients. Clones were read by immunoSEQ multiplex PCR, and TCRdb kept only the in-frame ones, dropping some. The sample includes more than 70,000 clones, about 95% of them seen just once. With 3 bases removed from V and 1 base from J, the gap between germline ends came to 13 bases. This CDR3 is built from 16 residues. The germline gives CDR1 SGHVS, CDR2 FQNEAQ. The specimen was blood. The TCR originated in a woman aged 25-40 years in good health. This chain uses TRBV7-8 with TRBJ2-1; maybe TRBD1 (6 bases). CDR3 nucleotides: TGTGCCAGCAGCTTTTACCAGGGGATATCCTACAATGAGCAGTTCTTC. Translated: CASSFYQGISYNEQFF.